These 28 T cell receptor beta chains share one sample of origin, sequenced in a study of regulatory T cells in long-lasting Graves disease. Stated time point: newly diagnosed GD, antithyroid drugs for less than 3 months. PBMC RNA served as the TCR library source. Researchers made TCR beta libraries by using iRepertoire HTBI primers and running Arm-PCR on CDR3 regions. Each CDR3 protein is one row after TCRdb ran MiXCR on the multiplex PCR reads. The sample has some 450,000 distinct CDR3 sequences, about a sixth seen once; the top ten hold around 11%. This sample also belongs to another study, concerning T cells in Graves' hyperthyroidism and ophthalmopathy.

The sample was peripheral blood mononuclear cells (PBMCs), taken at new diagnosis, from a patient treated with antithyroid drugs. The receptors were gathered from a woman under 40 with Graves disease.

Regarding this clonotype: A much larger clone lies one base from this, so it may be a read error. The chain is built from TRBV6-2 or TRBV6-3 and TRBJ1-2, with 9 nucleotides matching TRBD1. This CDR3 spans 15 amino acids. Looked up from germline, CDR1 is MNHEY and CDR2 is SVGEGT. In DNA, the CDR3 is TGTACCAGCAGTGCACAGGGGGCGTGGGACTATGGCTACACCTTC. Protein product: CTSSAQGAWDYGYTF.

This clonotype was counted only a few times. CDR3 DNA: TGTGCCATCAGTCTCCCGGGACAGCACACTGAAGCTTTCTTT. Translated, it gives CAISLPGQHTEAFF. V is TRBV10-3 and J is TRBJ1-1, with 7 bases aligning to TRBD1. CDR3 size: 14 residues. The V and J ends lost 5 bases and 3 bases, in that order; junction bases with no gene match: 6. Germline-derived CDR1 and CDR2 are ENHRY and SYGVKD.

This clonotype appeared many times. The V and J genes are TRBV24-1 and TRBJ2-7; D is perhaps TRBD1 (6 bases). Germline loops: CDR1 KGHDR, CDR2 SFDVKD. V was clipped by 4 bases and J by 2 bases, with 17 bases between them. The length of the CDR3 is 16 residues. The CDR3: CATSDPGQSDPYEQYF. In DNA, the CDR3 is TGTGCCACCAGTGACCCCGGACAGTCCGATCCCTACGAGCAGTACTTC.

This clonotype has at least ten counts. The gene calls are TRBV20-1 and TRBJ2-5, with 12 bases matching TRBD2. Germline values: CDR1 DFQATT, CDR2 SNEGSKA (reference sequence). CDR3 size: 17 residues. Trimming removed 2 bases from V and 4 bases from J; junction bases left unmatched: 11. In DNA form, the CDR3 reads TGCAGTGCTAGAACCCTAGCGGGAGGGTCGTTGGGAGAGACCCAGTACTTC. Translated: CSARTLAGGSLGETQYF.

This clonotype has at least ten counts. The chain carries TRBV6-5 and TRBJ2-1; D not resolved. CDR1 MNHEY and CDR2 SVGAGI come from the germline V gene. The CDR3 is 13 residues long. Deletions cut 3 bases from V and 3 bases from J, with 6 bases between. As DNA, the CDR3 is TGTGCCAGCAGTTATGGCGACTACAATGAGCAGTTCTTC. It encodes CASSYGDYNEQFF.

The table lists this clonotype with many counts. The chain recombines TRBV19 with TRBJ2-1, with D maybe TRBD2 (5 bases). The germline V gene has CDR1 LNHDA and CDR2 SQIVND (reference sequence). V lost 3 bases and J 4 bases, leaving 13 bases between the germline ends. The CDR3 runs to 15 residues. The CDR3 here is CASSMAEEAYNEQFF. In DNA, the CDR3 is TGTGCCAGTAGTATGGCGGAGGAGGCATACAATGAGCAGTTCTTC. The full variable domain, with the rest looked up from reference TRBV19 and TRBJ2-1, is DGGITQSPKYLFRKEGQNVTLSCEQNLNHDAMYWYRQDPGQGLRLIYYSQIVNDFQKGDIAEGYSVSREKKESFPLTVTSAQKNPTAFYLCASSMAEEAYNEQFFGPGTRLTVL.

Remarks on this clonotype: Possible read error: a much larger clone is one base away. V and J are TRBV5-1 and TRBJ1-2; D is unclear. There are 15 residues in the CDR3. The V and J ends lost 0 bases and 3 bases respectively, with 12 bases between them. Germline assignment: CDR1 SGHRS and CDR2 YFSETQ. The CDR3 coding sequence is TGCGCCAGCAGCTTGGTAGCCCCGGGCGACTATGGCTACACCTTC. Translated, it gives CASSLVAPGDYGYTF.

The chain has TRBV10-1 and TRBJ1-6, with 7 bases that match TRBD1. V dropped 5 bases and J dropped 8; count of bases not matched to a gene: 6. In germline, CDR1 is WNHNN, CDR2 SYGVQD (reference sequence). The CDR3 loop spans 14 amino acids. The CDR3 region has the DNA TGCGCCAGCAGTAACTCCGGGACAGATTCACCCCTCCACTTT. Translation: CASSNSGTDSPLHF.

This clonotype has a count of ten or more. The rearrangement links TRBV7-2 to TRBJ2-5; maybe TRBD1 (6 bases). This CDR3 contains 15 residues. Germline loops: CDR1 SGHTA, CDR2 FQGNSA. V was clipped by 5 bases and J by 5 bases, with 18 bases between them. The CDR3 sequence: CASSPKTGTRETQYF. The CDR3 nucleotides read TGTGCCAGCAGCCCCAAGACAGGAACGAGGGAGACCCAGTACTTC.

This clonotype was picked up many times. J is TRBJ2-3 and V is TRBV7-9, with D perhaps matching TRBD2 (5 bases). The CDR3 contains 16 residues. Germline CDR1 reads SEHNR; CDR2 reads FQNEAQ (reference sequence). V was cut by 4 bases and J by 2 bases, with 16 bases left in between. The CDR3 coding sequence is TGTGCCAGCAGCTCCGGACTCGTCAAGATCACAGATACGCAGTATTTT. It is translated as CASSSGLVKITDTQYF.

There are many counts of this clonotype. The genes are TRBV12-3 or TRBV12-4 and TRBJ2-7; 12 bases agree with TRBD2. The J segment lost 6 bases and the V segment lost 8 bases, leaving 5 bases of the junction unmatched. The CDR3 extends over 13 amino acids. CDR3 nucleotide sequence: TGTGCCAGCCGGACTAGCGGGACTTCCGAGCAGTACTTC. As protein: CASRTSGTSEQYF.

Turning to this clonotype: Its ends do not fully match the called genes, so a read error is possible. V and J are TRBV2 and TRBJ1-4; TRBD1 might be the D (6 bases). CDR3 length: 13 residues. Germline V lookup: CDR1 SNHLY, CDR2 FYNNEI. CDR3 amino acids: CASSRTANEKLFF. The CDR3 DNA is TGCGCCAGCAGCCGGACAGCAAATGAAAAACTGTTTTTT.

This clonotype has only a few counts. The chain links TRBV28 to TRBJ2-3; 16 nucleotides align to TRBD2. The CDR3 extends over 18 amino acids. From germline, CDR1 is MDHEN and CDR2 SYDVKM. The V gene end was trimmed by 6 bases and the J gene end by 4 bases; junction bases not matched to a gene: 10. The CDR3 loop reads CASRKPGLAGGPADTQYF. DNA for the CDR3: TGTGCCAGCAGGAAGCCGGGACTAGCGGGAGGGCCTGCAGATACGCAGTATTTT.

At least ten counts were recorded for this clonotype. This chain joins TRBV15 and TRBJ1-4; TRBD1 matches 9 bases. Germline CDR1 is LNHNV and CDR2 is YYDKDF (reference sequence). The CDR3 consists of 15 residues. V was clipped by 5 bases and J by 4 bases; unmatched bases: 5. The CDR3 DNA reads as TGTGCCACCAGCGATGGGACAGGGATTAATGAAAAACTGTTTTTT. Its protein product is CATSDGTGINEKLFF. The complete variable domain, with remaining parts taken from reference TRBV15 and TRBJ1-4, reads DAMVIQNPRYQVTQFGKPVTLSCSQTLNHNVMYWYQQKSSQAPKLLFHYYDKDFNNEADTPDNFQSRRPNTSFCFLDIRSPGLGDTAMYLCATSDGTGINEKLFFGSGTQLSVL.

There are a few counts of this clonotype. One junction end disagrees with the germline gene, perhaps due to a read error. The chain has TRBV7-7 and TRBJ1-1; D unclear. Germline V gives CDR1 SSHAT, CDR2 FNYEAQ (reference sequence). The CDR3 has 13 amino acids. The CDR3 reads CASSSLMGTEAFF. The DNA for the CDR3 is TGTGCTAGCAGCTCCCTGATGGGGACTGAAGCTTTCTTT.

Regarding this clonotype: A much larger clone differs from this one at a single base, so this may be a read error. The V and J genes are TRBV6-1 and TRBJ2-5; D might be TRBD2 (6 bases). This CDR3 has 16 residues. V lost 6 bases and J 1 base, leaving 18 bases between the germline ends. From germline, CDR1 is MNHNS and CDR2 SASEGT. The CDR3 sequence is CASRFPRETTQETQYF. The CDR3 bases are TGTGCCAGCAGATTCCCACGGGAGACCACCCAAGAGACCCAGTACTTC.

At least ten counts were recorded for this clonotype. The J gene is TRBJ2-7, the V gene TRBV18, with 8 bases that match TRBD1. Trimming at V came to 3 bases and at J to 2 bases, leaving 6 bases not matched to a gene. The CDR3 contains 15 residues. Germline loops: CDR1 KGHSH, CDR2 LQKENI. CDR3 loop: CASSPPTGATYEQYF. In DNA, the CDR3 is TGTGCCAGCTCACCCCCGACAGGGGCTACCTACGAGCAGTACTTC.

This chain uses TRBV6-1 with TRBJ1-5; 10 bases map to TRBD1. The germline CDR1 and CDR2 sequences are MNHNS and SASEGT. Germline trimming cut 6 bases from V and 7 bases from J; bases unmatched to any gene: 6. This CDR3 is built from 14 residues. CDR3 region: CASSWVTGGQPQHF. CDR3 DNA sequence: TGTGCCAGCAGCTGGGTGACAGGGGGCCAGCCCCAGCATTTT.

Ten or more counts support this clonotype. DNA for the CDR3: TGTGCCAGCAGCTTAGTGGCTAGCGCTCATACGCAGTATTTT. Its translation: CASSLVASAHTQYF. This sequence joins TRBV11-2 and TRBJ2-3; the D gene is possibly TRBD2 (6 bases). V lost 1 base and J 7 bases, leaving 12 bases between the germline ends. CDR3 length: 14 residues. CDR1 is SGHAT and CDR2 is FQNNGV in the germline V gene. The whole variable domain, filled in from reference TRBV11-2 and TRBJ2-3, reads EAGVAQSPRYKIIEKRQSVAFWCNPISGHATLYWYQQILGQGPKLLIQFQNNGVVDDSQLPKDRFSAERLKGVDSTLKIQPAKLEDSAVYLCASSLVASAHTQYFGPGTRLTVL.

This clonotype was counted ten times or more. The chain carries TRBV11-3 and TRBJ2-3; 7 bases fit TRBD1. From germline, CDR1 is SGHNT and CDR2 YENEEA. The CDR3 contains 14 residues. The V gene end was trimmed by 6 bases and the J gene end by 2 bases; junction bases not matched to a gene: 5. The CDR3 DNA follows: TGTGCCAGCAGTCGGGGACAGCCCACAGATACGCAGTATTTT. Residues: CASSRGQPTDTQYF.

On this clonotype itself: It may be a read error: a sequence one base away is much more abundant. This chain connects TRBV20-1 to TRBJ2-7, with 10 bases matching TRBD2. The CDR3 runs 15 residues. CDR1 is DFQATT and CDR2 is SNEGSKA in the germline V gene (reference sequence). Here the CDR3 DNA reads TGCAGTGCTAGTACGGCTAGCGGGAGTTACAATGAGCAGTGCTTC. The encoded protein is CSASTASGSYNEQCF.

This clonotype was counted many times. V and J are TRBV27 and TRBJ1-2, with D possibly being TRBD1 (5 bases). V was trimmed by 2 bases and J by 4 bases, leaving 20 bases between them. This CDR3 has 17 residues. Germline CDR1 and CDR2: MNHEY and SMNVEV (reference sequence). CDR3: CASSLGAGHVQGYGYTF. CDR3 nucleotides: TGTGCCAGCAGTTTAGGCGCAGGGCATGTTCAGGGCTATGGCTACACCTTC.

For this clonotype: The junction and the germline gene differ at one end; a read error may be behind it. The rearrangement joins TRBV24-1 to TRBJ2-1, with D maybe TRBD1 (5 bases). Germline V gives CDR1 KGHDR, CDR2 SFDVKD. There are 15 residues in the CDR3. DNA of the CDR3: TGTGCCACCAGTGATTCCGGACAACTCTACAATGAGCAGCTCTTC. Translation gives CATSDSGQLYNEQLF.

In its sample, this clonotype was seen many times. The CDR3 DNA is TGTGCCAGCAGCTTAGGTCTCCCAGGTGAGCAGTTCTTC. Translated: CASSLGLPGEQFF. This chain connects TRBV7-2 to TRBJ2-1; the D is unclear. This CDR3 is built from 13 residues. Per the germline V gene, CDR1 is SGHTA and CDR2 is FQGNSA. Trimming left V 1 base short and J 9 bases short, with 10 bases between.

This clonotype was counted at least ten times. This may arise from a read error, as a much more abundant clone is one base away. The J gene is TRBJ2-7, the V gene TRBV7-3, with 10 nucleotides matching TRBD2. This CDR3 is 14 amino acids long. The V gene's germline CDR1 is SGHTA and CDR2 FQGTGA. J gave up 0 bases and V 5 bases, and 1 base lay outside the gene matches. As DNA, the CDR3 is TGTGCCAGCAGCCCTAGCGGGAGCTCCTACGAGCAGTACTTC. Translation: CASSPSGSSYEQYF. The full variable domain, its missing parts supplied by reference TRBV7-3 and TRBJ2-7, is GAGVSQTPSNKVTEKGKYVELRCDPISGHTALYWYRQSLGQGPEFLIYFQGTGAADDSGLPNDRFFAVRPEGSVSTLKIQRTERGDSAVYLCASSPSGSSYEQYFGPGTRLTVT.

This rearrangement joins TRBV10-1 to TRBJ2-1, with D possibly TRBD1 on 6 matching bases. V lost 8 bases and J lost 7, with 18 bases in between. This CDR3 region has 14 residues. Germline V gene sequence: CDR1 WNHNN, CDR2 SYGVQD (reference sequence). This chain's CDR3 is CASSPPDSGNEQFF. The DNA for the CDR3 is TGCGCCAGCTCTCCCCCGGACAGTGGTAATGAGCAGTTCTTC.

This clonotype was observed many times. The J gene is TRBJ1-2, the V gene TRBV20-1; no definite D call. CDR1 and CDR2 from the germline V gene are DFQATT and SNEGSKA (reference sequence). This CDR3 region has 13 residues. Deletions cut 6 bases from V and 8 bases from J, with 19 bases between. DNA for the CDR3: TGCAGTGCGCCGGACCCCCCGACTAGGGGCTACACCTTC. Translated: CSAPDPPTRGYTF.

V and J are TRBV20-1 and TRBJ2-5, with 12 bases identical to TRBD2. The CDR3 is made up of 15 amino acids. The germline V gene has CDR1 DFQATT and CDR2 SNEGSKA (reference sequence). J lost 3 bases, V lost 5 bases, and 7 bases had no gene match. For the CDR3, the DNA is TGCAGTGCTTATCCCCGGACTAGCGGGAAAGAGACCCAGTACTTC. Translation: CSAYPRTSGKETQYF.